This T cell receptor beta chain was captured in a study of shared T cell receptors in the human thymus. This CDR3 comprises 13 residues. The germline gives CDR1 MNHEY, CDR2 SMNVEV (reference sequence). V was shortened by 10 bases and J by 1 base, with 12 bases between the two germline ends. Assay: immunoSEQ multiplex PCR; the TCRdb copy retains only in-frame clones and omits some. Among roughly 660,000 clones, around 87% were seen once, and the ten largest hold about 0.01%. The sample also formed part of further work on human thymus T cells. From that paper: Each of the donors was a healthy Finnish infant who was undergoing open corrective cardiac surgery for congenital heart defects. Corrective cardiac operations yielded the resected thymus tissue. An apparent bias in V and J gene usage was seen in thymic and blood repertoires. Related research reported highly overlapping thymic repertoires among unrelated individuals.

This TCR was sampled from a boy under three years old with a congenital heart defect. Source material: thymocytes. The chain joins TRBV27 to TRBJ2-3; TRBD2 might be the D (5 bases). CDR3 nucleotide sequence: TGTGCCACCCGAATGGAGGGCACAGATACGCAGTATTTT. Protein product: CATRMEGTDTQYF.